Each of the 18 T cell receptor beta chains below was sequenced from the same sample in a study of blood T cell repertoires in COVID-19. Profiled with immunoSEQ multiplex PCR; TCRdb holds only in-frame clones, not every one. Of some 270,000 clones in the sample, around nine tenths were seen once. The sequenced sample was peripheral blood. These TCRs come from a man aged 35 to 55 with active or convalescent COVID-19.

This sequence joins TRBV9 and TRBJ2-1; TRBD1 matches 10 bases. CDR3 length: 16 amino acids. Germline values: CDR1 SGDLS, CDR2 YYNGEE. Trimming at V came to 2 bases and at J to 6 bases, leaving 8 bases not matched to a gene. CDR3 sequence (DNA): TGTGCCAGCAGCGTCCTCGGACAGGGGGTGGGCAATGAGCAGTTCTTC. This sequence encodes CASSVLGQGVGNEQFF.

The table lists this clone with a count of one. This chain uses TRBV14 with TRBJ1-1; 11 positions match TRBD1. This CDR3 contains 13 residues. Germline-derived CDR1 and CDR2 are SGHDN and FVKESK. J was trimmed by 5 bases and V by 4 bases; bases with no gene match: 0. CDR3: CASSRDRGTEAFF. In DNA form, the CDR3 reads TGTGCCAGCAGCCGGGACAGGGGGACTGAAGCTTTCTTT.

CDR3 DNA sequence: TGTGCCAGCAGTTACAAAATAACGGACGGGGATGAAAAACTGTTTTTT. Amino acids: CASSYKITDGDEKLFF. The chain carries TRBV6-2 or TRBV6-3 and TRBJ1-4; D gene unclear. The ends were cut back, 2 bases at V and 6 bases at J, with 16 bases in the middle. CDR3 length equals 16 residues. Per germline, CDR1 MNHEY and CDR2 SVGEGT.

This sequence joins TRBV5-1 and TRBJ2-1, with D maybe TRBD1 (5 bases). V was cut by 0 bases and J by 5 bases, with 9 bases left in between. Germline V gene lookup returns CDR1 SGHRS and CDR2 YFSETQ. The CDR3 spans 14 residues. CDR3 residues: CASSLAGWDNEQFF. The CDR3 region has the DNA TGCGCCAGCAGCTTGGCAGGGTGGGACAATGAGCAGTTCTTC.

The rearrangement links TRBV3-1 (or the pseudogene TRBV3-2) to TRBJ2-7; D possibly corresponds to TRBD2 (6 bases). Germline lookup yields CDR1 LGHDT and CDR2 YNNKEL (reference sequence). The V end lost 5 bases, the J end lost 2 bases, and 16 bases lay between the germline ends. The CDR3 has 15 amino acids. The CDR3: CASSYAGRGTYEQYF. CDR3 DNA: TGTGCCAGCAGCTACGCGGGACGCGGGACCTACGAGCAGTACTTC.

The count of this clone is one. This rearrangement joins TRBV30 to TRBJ1-4, with 8 bases identical to TRBD1. The CDR3 is 14 residues long. Germline CDR1 and CDR2: GTSNPN and SVGIG (reference sequence). With V trimmed by 4 bases and J by 4 bases, 5 bases remained unmatched. The CDR3 bases are TGTGCCTGGACGGGACAGGCAGTTAATGAAAAACTGTTTTTT. This sequence encodes CAWTGQAVNEKLFF.

The chain combines TRBV2 with TRBJ2-2; 10 bases fit TRBD2. The CDR3 loop spans 14 amino acids. J was trimmed by 4 bases and V by 7 bases; bases with no gene match: 3. The germline V gene has CDR1 SNHLY and CDR2 FYNNEI. CDR3 bases: TGTGCCAGCAAGCGGGGGGGCGGCACCGGGGAGCTGTTTTTT. Translated, it gives CASKRGGGTGELFF.

V gene TRBV9 combines with J gene TRBJ2-2, with no clear D. Germline lookup yields CDR1 SGDLS and CDR2 YYNGEE. The CDR3 has 12 amino acids. V was cut by 0 bases and J by 9 bases, with 6 bases left in between. The CDR3 sequence: CASSVDSRELFF. The DNA of the CDR3 is TGTGCCAGCAGCGTAGACAGCAGGGAGCTGTTTTTT.

The count of this clone is one. The chain links TRBV19 to TRBJ2-2; 8 positions agree with TRBD2. The CDR3 runs 16 residues. V lost 3 bases, J lost 5 bases, and 8 bases stayed unmatched. Germline V gene sequence: CDR1 LNHDA, CDR2 SQIVND (reference sequence). The CDR3 sequence: CASSILASGYTGELFF. In DNA form, the CDR3 reads TGTGCCAGTAGTATCTTGGCTAGCGGGTATACCGGGGAGCTGTTTTTT.

The chain couples TRBV6-4 to TRBJ2-2; 9 positions agree with TRBD2. The CDR3 totals 15 residues. Trimming cost V 6 bases and J 5 bases; bases outside gene matches: 7. Germline-derived CDR1 and CDR2 are MRHNA and SNTAGT. The CDR3: CASSLGTSPTGELFF. In DNA, the CDR3 is TGTGCCAGCAGCCTCGGGACTAGCCCAACCGGGGAGCTGTTTTTT.

This rearrangement joins TRBV7-3 to TRBJ1-1; D uncertain. The CDR3 runs to 13 residues. The germline CDR1 and CDR2 sequences are SGHTA and FQGTGA. V was shortened by 5 bases and J by 5 bases, with 12 bases between the two germline ends. The CDR3: CASSTQEGTEAFF. DNA for the CDR3: TGTGCCAGCAGCACCCAGGAGGGAACTGAAGCTTTCTTT.

The chain carries TRBV5-1 and TRBJ2-7; 9 nucleotides agree with TRBD1. The CDR3 spans 14 residues. Unmatched junction bases numbered 7, after V lost 4 bases and J lost 5 bases. Germline CDR1 reads SGHRS; CDR2 reads YFSETQ. In DNA form, the CDR3 reads TGCGCCAGCAGCCGGGACAGGGCTAACAACGAGCAGTACTTC. Its protein product is CASSRDRANNEQYF. Supplemented by reference TRBV5-1 and TRBJ2-7, the full variable domain reads KAGVTQTPRYLIKTRGQQVTLSCSPISGHRSVSWYQQTPGQGLQFLFEYFSETQRNKGNFPGRFSGRQFSNSRSEMNVSTLELGDSALYLCASSRDRANNEQYFGPGTRLTVT.

The genes are TRBV6-5 and TRBJ2-7; D possibly corresponds to TRBD1 (5 bases). In germline, CDR1 is MNHEY, CDR2 SVGAGI. This CDR3 contains 15 residues. Trimming removed 6 bases from V and 0 bases from J, with 15 bases in between. CDR3 loop: CASRAQAISSYEQYF. The DNA of the CDR3 is TGTGCCAGCAGAGCACAGGCGATTAGCTCCTACGAGCAGTACTTC.

The chain is built from TRBV29-1 and TRBJ1-2, with 7 bases fitting TRBD1. This CDR3 has 13 amino acids. Trimming at V came to 2 bases and at J to 8 bases, leaving 8 bases not matched to a gene. Per germline, CDR1 SQVTM and CDR2 ANQGSEA. The CDR3 DNA follows: TGCAGCGTTGAATCGGACAGGTTAGGCGGCTACACCTTC. Its translation: CSVESDRLGGYTF.

A remark on this clone: Other DNA sequences in the sample encode the same CDR3. The chain recombines TRBV29-1 with TRBJ1-1; D unresolved. There are 12 residues in the CDR3. V was clipped by 4 bases and J by 0 bases, with 6 bases between them. The germline CDR1 and CDR2 sequences are SQVTM and ANQGSEA. In DNA form, the CDR3 reads TGCAGCGTTGGGAGACTGAACACTGAAGCTTTCTTT. Protein: CSVGRLNTEAFF.

This chain joins TRBV7-6 and TRBJ1-6; D is uncertain. Trimming left V 2 bases short and J 1 base short, with 6 bases between. The CDR3 extends over 15 amino acids. Germline V gene data show CDR1 as SGHVS and CDR2 as FNYEAQ. The CDR3 here is CASSLQESYNSPLHF. The CDR3 nucleotides read TGTGCCAGCAGCTTACAGGAATCCTATAATTCACCCCTCCACTTT.

The V and J genes are TRBV14 and TRBJ2-2; 11 nucleotides agree with TRBD2. The length of the CDR3 is 16 residues. CDR1 is SGHDN, CDR2 FVKESK, per germline. Germline trimming cut 5 bases from V and 6 bases from J; bases unmatched to any gene: 8. DNA of the CDR3: TGTGCCAGCAGCTCCTTAGCGGGGGGGCCCGCCGGGGAGCTGTTTTTT. Amino acid sequence: CASSSLAGGPAGELFF.

The chain has TRBV5-1 and TRBJ1-2; D is perhaps TRBD1 (6 bases). The CDR3 covers 14 residues. Trimming removed 4 bases from V and 1 base from J, with 11 bases in between. Germline assignment: CDR1 SGHRS and CDR2 YFSETQ. The CDR3 here is CASSLQGNNYGYTF. CDR3 DNA sequence: TGCGCCAGCAGCCTCCAGGGGAATAACTATGGCTACACCTTC.